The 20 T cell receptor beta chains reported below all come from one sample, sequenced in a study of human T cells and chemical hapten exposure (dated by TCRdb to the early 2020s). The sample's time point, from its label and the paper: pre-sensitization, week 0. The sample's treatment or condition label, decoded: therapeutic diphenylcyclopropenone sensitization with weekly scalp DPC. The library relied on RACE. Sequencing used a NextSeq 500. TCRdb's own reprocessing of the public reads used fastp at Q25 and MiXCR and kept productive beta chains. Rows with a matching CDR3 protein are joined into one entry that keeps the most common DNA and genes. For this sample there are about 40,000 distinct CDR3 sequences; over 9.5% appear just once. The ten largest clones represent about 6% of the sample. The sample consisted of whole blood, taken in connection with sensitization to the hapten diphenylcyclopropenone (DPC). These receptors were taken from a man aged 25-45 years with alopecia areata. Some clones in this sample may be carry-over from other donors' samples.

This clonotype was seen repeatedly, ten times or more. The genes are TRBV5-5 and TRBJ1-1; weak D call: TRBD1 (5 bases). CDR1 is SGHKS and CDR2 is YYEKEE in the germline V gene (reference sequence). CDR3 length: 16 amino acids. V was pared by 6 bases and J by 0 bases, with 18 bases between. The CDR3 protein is CASTSAGRTMNTEAFF. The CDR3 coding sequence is TGTGCCAGCACCTCAGCGGGACGTACAATGAACACTGAAGCTTTCTTT.

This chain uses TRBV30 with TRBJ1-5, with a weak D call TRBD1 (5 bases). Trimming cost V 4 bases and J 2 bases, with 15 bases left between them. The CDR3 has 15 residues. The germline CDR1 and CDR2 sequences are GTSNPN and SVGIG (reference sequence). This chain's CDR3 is CAWNPGGAGNQPQHF. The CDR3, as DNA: TGTGCCTGGAATCCCGGAGGGGCGGGCAATCAGCCCCAGCATTTT.

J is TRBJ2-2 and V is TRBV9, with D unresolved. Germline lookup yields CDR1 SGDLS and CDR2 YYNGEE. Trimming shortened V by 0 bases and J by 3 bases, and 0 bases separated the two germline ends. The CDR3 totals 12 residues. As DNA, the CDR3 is TGTGCCAGCAGCGTAGACACCGGGGAGCTGTTTTTT. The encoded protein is CASSVDTGELFF.

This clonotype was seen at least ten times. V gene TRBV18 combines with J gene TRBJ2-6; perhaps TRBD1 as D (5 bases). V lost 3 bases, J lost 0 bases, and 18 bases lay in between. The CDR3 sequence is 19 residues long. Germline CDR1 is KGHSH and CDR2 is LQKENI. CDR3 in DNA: TGTGCCAGCTCACCTCAGACAGAGTTTTTTTACTCTGGGGCCAACGTCCTGACTTTC. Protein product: CASSPQTEFFYSGANVLTF.

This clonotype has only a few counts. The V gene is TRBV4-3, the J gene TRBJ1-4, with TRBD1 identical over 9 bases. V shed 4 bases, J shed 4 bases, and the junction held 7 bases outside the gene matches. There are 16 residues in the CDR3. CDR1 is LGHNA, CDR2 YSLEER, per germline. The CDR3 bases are TGCGCCAGCAGCCCGATGGGGGACAGGGTTAATGAAAAACTGTTTTTT. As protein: CASSPMGDRVNEKLFF.

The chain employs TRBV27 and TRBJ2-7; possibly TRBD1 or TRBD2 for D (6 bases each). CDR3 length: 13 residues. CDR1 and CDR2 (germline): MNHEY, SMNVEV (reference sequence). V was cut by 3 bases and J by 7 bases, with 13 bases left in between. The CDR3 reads CASSFLGGQEQYV. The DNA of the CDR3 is TGTGCCAGCAGTTTTCTCGGGGGCCAGGAGCAGTACGTC.

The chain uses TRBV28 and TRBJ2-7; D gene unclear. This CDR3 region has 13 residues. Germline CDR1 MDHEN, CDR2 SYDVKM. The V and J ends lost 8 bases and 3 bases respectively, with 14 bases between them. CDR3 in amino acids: CASGKPGSYEQYV. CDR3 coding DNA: TGTGCCAGCGGTAAACCGGGCAGCTACGAGCAGTACGTC.

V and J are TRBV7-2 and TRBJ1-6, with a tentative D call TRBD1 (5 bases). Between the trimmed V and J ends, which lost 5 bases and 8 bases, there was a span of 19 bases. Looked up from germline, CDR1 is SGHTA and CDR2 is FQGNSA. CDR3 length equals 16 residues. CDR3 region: CASSQQAGPGHSPLHF. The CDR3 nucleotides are TGTGCCAGCAGCCAACAGGCAGGTCCGGGCCATTCACCCCTCCACTTT.

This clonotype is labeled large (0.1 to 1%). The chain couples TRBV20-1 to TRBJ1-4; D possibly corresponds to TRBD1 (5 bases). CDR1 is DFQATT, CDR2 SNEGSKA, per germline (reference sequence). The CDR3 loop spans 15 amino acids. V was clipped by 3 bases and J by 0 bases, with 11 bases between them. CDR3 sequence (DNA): TGCAGTGCTAGCACAGACAGTGCAACTAATGAAAAACTGTTTTTT. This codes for CSASTDSATNEKLFF.

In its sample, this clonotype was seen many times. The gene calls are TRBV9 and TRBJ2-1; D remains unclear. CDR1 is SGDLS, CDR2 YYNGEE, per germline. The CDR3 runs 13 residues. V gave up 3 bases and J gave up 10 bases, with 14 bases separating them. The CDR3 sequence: CASSAQTMGEQFF. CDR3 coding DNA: TGTGCCAGCAGCGCGCAGACCATGGGCGAGCAGTTCTTC.

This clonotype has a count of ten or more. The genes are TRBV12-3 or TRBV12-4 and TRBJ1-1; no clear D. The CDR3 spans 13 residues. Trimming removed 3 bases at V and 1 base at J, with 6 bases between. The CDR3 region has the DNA TGTGCCAGCAGTTTTGGAAGGAACACTGAAGCTTTCTTT. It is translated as CASSFGRNTEAFF.

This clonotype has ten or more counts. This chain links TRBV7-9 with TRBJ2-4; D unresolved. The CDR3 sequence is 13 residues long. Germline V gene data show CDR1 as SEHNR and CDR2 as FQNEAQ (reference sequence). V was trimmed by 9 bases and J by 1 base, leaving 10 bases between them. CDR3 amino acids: CASRVLAKNIQYF. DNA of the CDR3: TGTGCCAGTAGGGTTTTGGCCAAAAACATTCAGTACTTC.

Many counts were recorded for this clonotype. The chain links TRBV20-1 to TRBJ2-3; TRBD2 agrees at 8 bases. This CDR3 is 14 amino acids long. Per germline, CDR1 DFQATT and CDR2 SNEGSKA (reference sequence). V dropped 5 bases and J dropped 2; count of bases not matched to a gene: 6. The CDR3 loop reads CSAGRGGLTDTQYF. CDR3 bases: TGCAGTGCTGGACGCGGGGGGCTCACAGATACGCAGTATTTT.

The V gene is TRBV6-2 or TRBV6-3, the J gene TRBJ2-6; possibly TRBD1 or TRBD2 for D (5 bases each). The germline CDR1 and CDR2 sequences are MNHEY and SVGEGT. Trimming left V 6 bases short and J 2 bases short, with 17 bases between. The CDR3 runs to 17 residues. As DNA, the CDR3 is TGTGCCAGCAGCCACGGGGCAGGGAAGGCTGGGGCCAACGTCCTGACTTTC. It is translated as CASSHGAGKAGANVLTF.

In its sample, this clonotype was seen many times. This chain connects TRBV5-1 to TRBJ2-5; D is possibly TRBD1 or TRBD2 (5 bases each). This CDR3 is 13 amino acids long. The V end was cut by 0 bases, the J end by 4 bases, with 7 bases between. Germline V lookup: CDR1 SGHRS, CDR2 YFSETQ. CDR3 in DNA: TGCGCCAGCAGCTTGGTCGGGGCAGAGACCCAGTACTTC. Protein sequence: CASSLVGAETQYF. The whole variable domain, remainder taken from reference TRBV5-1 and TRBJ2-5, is KAGVTQTPRYLIKTRGQQVTLSCSPISGHRSVSWYQQTPGQGLQFLFEYFSETQRNKGNFPGRFSGRQFSNSRSEMNVSTLELGDSALYLCASSLVGAETQYFGPGTRLLVL.

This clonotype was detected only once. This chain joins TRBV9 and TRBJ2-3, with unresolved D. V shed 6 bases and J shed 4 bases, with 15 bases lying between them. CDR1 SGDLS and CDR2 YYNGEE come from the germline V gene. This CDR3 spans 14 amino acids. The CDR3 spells CASTDGYGPDTQYF. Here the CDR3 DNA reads TGTGCCAGCACGGATGGATACGGCCCAGATACGCAGTATTTT.

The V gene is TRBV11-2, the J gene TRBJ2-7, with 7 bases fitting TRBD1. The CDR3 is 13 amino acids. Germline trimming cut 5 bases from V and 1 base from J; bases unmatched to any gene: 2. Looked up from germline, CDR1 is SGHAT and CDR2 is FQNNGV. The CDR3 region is CASSEGASYEQYF. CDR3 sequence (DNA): TGTGCCAGCAGCGAGGGGGCTTCCTACGAGCAGTACTTC.

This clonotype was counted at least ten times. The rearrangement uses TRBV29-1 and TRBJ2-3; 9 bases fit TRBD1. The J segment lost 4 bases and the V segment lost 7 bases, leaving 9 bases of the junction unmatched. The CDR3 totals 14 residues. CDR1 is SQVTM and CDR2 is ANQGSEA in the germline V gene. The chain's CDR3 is CSAPGTGISDTQYF. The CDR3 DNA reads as TGCAGCGCTCCCGGGACAGGGATCTCAGATACGCAGTATTTT.

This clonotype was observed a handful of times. The CDR3: CSVERGQGAGYTF. DNA of the CDR3: TGCAGCGTTGAAAGGGGACAGGGGGCTGGCTACACCTTC. The rearrangement joins TRBV29-1 to TRBJ1-2; 12 bases map to TRBD1. The CDR3 runs to 13 residues. Germline CDR1 and CDR2: SQVTM and ANQGSEA. Trimming took 2 bases from V and 7 from J; bases not matched to a gene: 2. The entire variable domain, with the rest obtained from reference TRBV29-1 and TRBJ1-2, is as follows: SAVISQKPSRDICQRGTSLTIQCQVDSQVTMMFWYRQQPGQSLTLIATANQGSEATYESGFVIDKFPISRPNLTFSTLTVSNMSPEDSSIYLCSVERGQGAGYTFGSGTRLTVV.

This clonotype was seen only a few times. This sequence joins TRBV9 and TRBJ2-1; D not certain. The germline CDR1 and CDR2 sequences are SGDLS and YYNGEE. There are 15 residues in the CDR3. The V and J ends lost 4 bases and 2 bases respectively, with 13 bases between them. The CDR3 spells CASSIGPNPYNEQFF. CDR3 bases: TGTGCCAGCAGCATCGGTCCTAACCCCTACAATGAGCAGTTCTTC.